This T cell receptor (beta chain) is drawn from a study of T cell repertoires in cytomegalovirus infection. Turning to the study itself: Recently identified HLA-C-restricted CMV epitopes were among the peptides used.

There are a few counts of this clonotype. Its antigen is still unknown. TCRdb recomputed calls from the reads with MiXCR, one row per CDR3 protein. The sample carries hundreds of thousands of distinct CDR3 sequences, around a third recorded once. The V and J ends lost 6 bases and 6 bases respectively, with 8 bases between them. This CDR3 has 11 amino acids. This receptor was identified in a human donor in good health (CMV status not recorded). Some clones in this sample may be carry-over from other donors' samples. The sequenced sample was cultured PBMCs, obtained from culture after CMV antigen stimulation. The chain combines TRBV12-3 or TRBV12-4 with TRBJ1-1; tentatively, D is TRBD1 (5 bases). The CDR3: CASSWGAEAFF. The CDR3 DNA is TGTGCCAGCAGCTGGGGGGCTGAAGCTTTCTTT.